Listed below are T cell receptor beta chains from one sample, sequenced in a study of blood T cell repertoires in COVID-19. Measured with immunoSEQ multiplex PCR; TCRdb has only the in-frame clones, and not every one. Seen here are approximately 210,000 clones, about 87% observed once, and the top ten hold 1.5% to 2%. Source material: peripheral blood. The receptors were sampled from a man in his 70s with acute or convalescent COVID-19. Each CDR3 is given with its conserved first and last residue. D genes are given only for firm matches. Size is omitted from some rows. Given values are once, few, many or a class for expanded clones.

J | D | V | size | DNA | CDR3
TRBJ2-5 | TRBD1 | TRBV5-5 | . | TGTGCCAGCAGCTTCAGTGGACAGGGATCGATTCAGACCCAGTACTTC | CASSFSGQGSIQTQYF
TRBJ2-1 | . | TRBV6-6 | . | TGTGCCAGCAGTTACCGATGGCCAAATAATGAGCAGTTCTTC | CASSYRWPNNEQFF
TRBJ1-5 | . | TRBV30 | . | TGTGCCTGGAGTCCCGGGAGCAATCAGCCCCAGCATTTT | CAWSPGSNQPQHF
TRBJ2-1 | . | TRBV29-1 | . | TGCAGCGTTGTGCGTCAGGGTCAGGGGGAGCAGTTCTTC | CSVVRQGQGEQFF
TRBJ2-7 | TRBD2 | TRBV14 | . | TGTGCCAGCAGCCGCGCTGTTGGACTAGCGGGAGAGAGTTACGAGCAGTACTTC | CASSRAVGLAGESYEQYF
TRBJ1-4 | TRBD1 | TRBV14 | once | TGTGCCAGCAGCACACAGGGGGCTGGACTGACTAATGAAAAACTGTTTTTT | CASSTQGAGLTNEKLFF
TRBJ1-1 | . | TRBV12-5 | once | TGTGCTAGTGCCGCCGGGGGAGACACTGAAGCTTTCTTT | CASAAGGDTEAFF
TRBJ1-2 | . | TRBV5-1 | . | TGCGCCAGCAGCACCCAGGAAAGGGGTGGCTACACCTTC | CASSTQERGGYTF
TRBJ1-2 | . | TRBV15 | . | TGTGCCACCAGCCTCGGGGGAAGCTATGGCTACACCTTC | CATSLGGSYGYTF
TRBJ2-5 | TRBD1 | TRBV5-4 | . | TGTGCCAGCAGCTTGGCCCAGGGGGACCAGTACTTC | CASSLAQGDQYF
TRBJ2-1 | TRBD2 | TRBV7-3 | few | TGTGCCAGCAGCTTAACCACTAGCGGGAGGTACCGCAGTAATGAGCAGTTCTTC | CASSLTTSGRYRSNEQFF
TRBJ2-5 | TRBD1 | TRBV2 | . | TGTGCCAGCAGAGAGACAGGGATAGTGCGAGAGACCCAGTACTTC | CASRETGIVRETQYF
TRBJ1-1 | . | TRBV6-4 | . | TGTGCCAGCAGTGTGGACGGGGGGAACACTGAAGCTTTCTTT | CASSVDGGNTEAFF
TRBJ2-1 | TRBD2 | TRBV7-9 | few | TGTGCCAGCAGAACTAGCGGGAGGGGTACAAATGAGCAGTTCTTC | CASRTSGRGTNEQFF
TRBJ1-1 | TRBD1 | TRBV5-1 | . | TGCGCCAGCAGCTTGGGGACAGGGGGCACTGAAGCTTTCTTT | CASSLGTGGTEAFF
TRBJ2-7 | TRBD1 | TRBV5-1 | . | TGCGCCAGCAGCTTGGGGGGGACAGGGTCCTACGAGCAGTACTTC | CASSLGGTGSYEQYF
TRBJ1-6 | . | TRBV10-3 | . | TGTGCCATCAGTGAGGATGTCCGAGATTCACCCCTCCACTTT | CAISEDVRDSPLHF
TRBJ2-1 | TRBD2 | TRBV27 | . | TGTGCCAGCAGCCGAAGCGGGAGGGTCCCTAATGAGCAGTTCTTC | CASSRSGRVPNEQFF
TRBJ2-4 | TRBD2 | TRBV5-1 | . | TGCGCCAGCAGCCAGGGGACTAGCGGGAGCGCGCAAGCCAAAAACATTCAGTACTTC | CASSQGTSGSAQAKNIQYF
TRBJ2-3 | TRBD1 | TRBV6-2/TRBV6-3 | few | TGTGCCAGCAGTTGGCACACCGGGACAGGCGGTAGCACAGATACGCAGTATTTT | CASSWHTGTGGSTDTQYF
TRBJ2-7 | TRBD1 | TRBV2 | . | TGTGCCAGCAGAAACAGGGGGAACTACGAGCAGTACTTC | CASRNRGNYEQYF
TRBJ1-3 | . | TRBV9 | . | TGTGCCAGCAGCGGTACAGGCAATACTGGAAACACCATATATTTT | CASSGTGNTGNTIYF
TRBJ1-2 | . | TRBV27 | . | TGTGCCAGCAGTTTATCGGCAGGGAAAGGCGATGGCTACACCTTC | CASSLSAGKGDGYTF
TRBJ1-2 | . | TRBV12-3/TRBV12-4 | . | TGTGCCAGCACCCTACGGGAGAACTATGGCTACACCTTC | CASTLRENYGYTF
TRBJ1-5 | TRBD1 | TRBV27 | few | TGTGCCAGCAGTTTATTTGCTTACAGGGGGCAGAATCAGCCCCAGCATTTT | CASSLFAYRGQNQPQHF
TRBJ1-3 | . | TRBV28 | . | TGTGCCAGCAGTTCCCGGATTCTAGCTCCTGGAAACACCATATATTTT | CASSSRILAPGNTIYF
TRBJ2-1 | . | TRBV11-2 | . | TGTGCCAGCGTTGACGGTACAGATGAGCAGTTCTTC | CASVDGTDEQFF
TRBJ1-5 | TRBD1 | TRBV7-2 | few | TGTGCCAGCAGCGGCGGGAGGGGGCGTCAGCCCCAGCATTTT | CASSGGRGRQPQHF
TRBJ1-1 | . | TRBV5-1 | . | TGCGCCAGCAGCTTTACAGCCCTCAACACTGAAGCTTTCTTT | CASSFTALNTEAFF
TRBJ2-7 | TRBD2 | TRBV11-2 | . | TGTGCCAGCAGCTTAGTTAGCGGGAGCTCCTACGAGCAGTACTTC | CASSLVSGSSYEQYF
TRBJ2-1 | TRBD2 | TRBV7-8 | . | TGTGCCAGCAGCCGTCAAGGGACTAGCGGGGGAAAGGGATACAATGAGCAGTTCTTC | CASSRQGTSGGKGYNEQFF
TRBJ1-1 | TRBD1 | TRBV6-5 | . | TGTGCCAGCAGCGACACAGGGGGGGGAGCTTTCTTT | CASSDTGGGAFF